This note documents a single T cell receptor (beta chain) sequence. This sample was taken from a study of CD8+CD57+ T cells in acquired aplastic anemia. Study information: When averaged, DNA from sorted CD4+ and CD8+ cells came to 2.5 to 3.5 ug.

CD8+CD57+ cell expansion, shown by flow cytometry, had occurred in the patients selected for sequencing. Prior therapy had not been administered to any patient at the time of blood sampling. Investigators profiled TCR beta VDJ and CDR3 from genomic DNA template. A single record per CDR3 protein comes from TCRdb applying MiXCR to the reads. The sample contains under 200,000 distinct CDR3 sequences, under 55% of which appear only once. The V and J ends lost 7 bases and 3 bases respectively, with 15 bases between them. Germline assignment: CDR1 SNHLY and CDR2 FYNNEI. CDR3 length: 14 amino acids. Sequenced input: sorted CD4+, CD8+, or CD8+CD57+ T cells (not recorded which) from PBMCs. This sequence joins TRBV2 and TRBJ2-5; D perhaps matches TRBD1 (6 bases). This TCR came from a human donor with aplastic anemia. The CDR3 sequence: CASTESGVKETQYF. The CDR3 DNA reads TGTGCCAGCACCGAATCAGGGGTTAAAGAGACCCAGTACTTC.